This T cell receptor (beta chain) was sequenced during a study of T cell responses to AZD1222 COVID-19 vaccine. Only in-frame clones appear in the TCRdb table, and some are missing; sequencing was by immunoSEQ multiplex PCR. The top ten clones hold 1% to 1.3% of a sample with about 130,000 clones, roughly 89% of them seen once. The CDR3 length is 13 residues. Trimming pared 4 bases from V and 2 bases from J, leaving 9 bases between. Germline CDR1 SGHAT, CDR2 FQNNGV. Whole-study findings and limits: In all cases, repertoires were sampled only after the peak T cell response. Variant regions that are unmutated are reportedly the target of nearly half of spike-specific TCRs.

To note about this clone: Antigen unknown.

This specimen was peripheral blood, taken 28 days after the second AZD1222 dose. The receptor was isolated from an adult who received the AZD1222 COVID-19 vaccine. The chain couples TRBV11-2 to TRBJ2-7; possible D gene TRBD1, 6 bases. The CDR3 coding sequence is TGTGCCAGCAGCTCTACAGGGCCCTACGAGCAGTACTTC. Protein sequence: CASSSTGPYEQYF. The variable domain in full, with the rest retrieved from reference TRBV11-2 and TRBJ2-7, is EAGVAQSPRYKIIEKRQSVAFWCNPISGHATLYWYQQILGQGPKLLIQFQNNGVVDDSQLPKDRFSAERLKGVDSTLKIQPAKLEDSAVYLCASSSTGPYEQYFGPGTRLTVT.